The 18 T cell receptor beta chains reported below all come from one sample, sequenced in a study of PD-1 blockade in classical Hodgkin lymphoma. All trial patients relapsed after autologous stem cell transplantation. Some clones are missing from TCRdb's copy, which holds only in-frame ones; the method was immunoSEQ multiplex PCR. The top ten hold around a tenth of the sample, which has 15,000 or so clones, approximately 58% seen once. Sequenced here: peripheral blood mononuclear cells (PBMCs), sampled at baseline. The receptors come from a human donor with classical Hodgkin lymphoma.

CDR3 region: CASSMIPEGTEAFF. CDR3 DNA: TGTGCCAGTAGTATGATCCCTGAGGGCACTGAAGCTTTCTTT. V usage is TRBV19 and J usage is TRBJ1-1; no firm D call. Germline V gene sequence: CDR1 LNHDA, CDR2 SQIVND (reference sequence). The CDR3 has 14 residues. V lost 3 bases and J lost 4, with 12 bases in between.

On this clone itself: At the DNA level, this CDR3 is encoded by other sequences in the same sample as well. The chain combines TRBV27 with TRBJ1-1; TRBD1 is a possible D gene (6 bases). This CDR3 is built from 15 residues. Deletions cut 0 bases from V and 5 bases from J, with 13 bases between. Germline values: CDR1 MNHEY, CDR2 SMNVEV (reference sequence). The CDR3 DNA is TGTGCCAGCAGTTTATCAAAGGGGGGTGGTACTGAAGCTTTCTTT. Residues: CASSLSKGGGTEAFF.

The chain is built from TRBV28 and TRBJ2-7, with a possible D match to TRBD2 (6 bases). The CDR3 contains 14 residues. Germline CDR1 reads MDHEN; CDR2 reads SYDVKM. V was trimmed by 7 bases and J by 2 bases, leaving 15 bases between them. DNA for the CDR3: TGTGCCAGCACTCGACTAGATAATCCCTACGAGCAGTACTTC. Translation: CASTRLDNPYEQYF.

The CDR3 loop is CASSLLQEFTDTQYF. CDR3 coding DNA: TGTGCCAGCAGTTTGTTACAGGAGTTCACAGATACGCAGTATTTT. This chain connects TRBV28 to TRBJ2-3, with D possibly being TRBD1 (5 bases). The CDR3 has 15 amino acids. The germline V gene has CDR1 MDHEN and CDR2 SYDVKM. V was clipped by 3 bases and J by 2 bases, with 12 bases between them.

This chain uses TRBV18 with TRBJ2-5, with D maybe TRBD2 (5 bases). The CDR3 runs 16 residues. V shed 2 bases and J shed 1 base, with 14 bases lying between them. CDR1 and CDR2 from the germline V gene are KGHSH and LQKENI. CDR3 protein: CASSPNRLGSQETQYF. CDR3 in DNA: TGTGCCAGCTCACCAAACCGGTTAGGGAGCCAAGAGACCCAGTACTTC.

In DNA, the CDR3 is TGTGCCAGCAGCCCGCGGGAGGGGGTGGACACAGATACGCAGTATTTT. Amino acid sequence: CASSPREGVDTDTQYF. The rearrangement joins TRBV7-9 to TRBJ2-3, with TRBD2 matching 9 bases. Germline lookup yields CDR1 SEHNR and CDR2 FQNEAQ (reference sequence). CDR3 length: 16 residues. Trimming at V came to 5 bases and at J to 2 bases, leaving 8 bases not matched to a gene.

The chain has TRBV7-8 and TRBJ2-7, with D unclear. V lost 5 bases, J lost 4 bases, and 15 bases lay in between. CDR3 length: 14 amino acids. The germline CDR1 and CDR2 sequences are SGHVS and FQNEAQ. The CDR3 nucleotides are TGTGCCAGCAGCCTAAGCAACCCGGCATACGAGCAGTACTTC. This sequence encodes CASSLSNPAYEQYF.

This clone is judged medium-sized. This chain connects TRBV9 to TRBJ2-7; TRBD1 agrees at 7 bases. This CDR3 contains 14 residues. Germline assignment: CDR1 SGDLS and CDR2 YYNGEE. The J segment lost 1 base and the V segment lost 3 bases, leaving 4 bases of the junction unmatched. In nucleotides, the CDR3 is TGTGCCAGCAGCGAGGGGGCCGAGTCCTACGAGCAGTACTTC. Its translation is CASSEGAESYEQYF.

The table lists this clone with a few counts. J is TRBJ1-2 and V is TRBV18; D is unclear. This CDR3 spans 14 amino acids. Looked up from germline, CDR1 is KGHSH and CDR2 is LQKENI. Trimming stripped 8 bases from V and 0 bases from J, with 13 bases between. In DNA, the CDR3 is TGTGCCAGCGCCGGGGTTCTATCTAACTATGGCTACACCTTC. This codes for CASAGVLSNYGYTF.

This chain uses TRBV6-1 with TRBJ2-7, with TRBD2 matching over 16 bases. Germline loops: CDR1 MNHNS, CDR2 SASEGT. Trimming cost V 4 bases and J 2 bases; bases outside gene matches: 2. The length of the CDR3 is 16 residues. CDR3 region: CASSAGLAGGAYEQYF. The CDR3 DNA follows: TGTGCCAGCAGTGCGGGACTAGCGGGGGGGGCCTACGAGCAGTACTTC.

The chain uses TRBV27 and TRBJ2-6; the D is unclear. The CDR3 totals 16 residues. Trimming pared 3 bases from V and 0 bases from J, leaving 9 bases between. The V gene's germline CDR1 is MNHEY and CDR2 SMNVEV (reference sequence). The CDR3 region has the DNA TGTGCCAGCAGTTTTTCCTACAGCTCTGGGGCCAACGTCCTGACTTTC. Its translation: CASSFSYSSGANVLTF. The full variable domain, its missing parts supplied by reference TRBV27 and TRBJ2-6, is EAQVTQNPRYLITVTGKKLTVTCSQNMNHEYMSWYRQDPGLGLRQIYYSMNVEVTDKGDVPEGYKVSRKEKRNFPLILESPSPNQTSLYFCASSFSYSSGANVLTFGAGSRLTVL.

This clone was observed a single time. The chain carries TRBV7-8 and TRBJ2-3; 11 bases map to TRBD2. The CDR3 runs 17 residues. V dropped 3 bases and J dropped 2; count of bases not matched to a gene: 7. CDR1 and CDR2 (germline): SGHVS, FQNEAQ. The CDR3 is CASSFNSGRVSTDTQYF. The CDR3, as DNA: TGTGCCAGCAGCTTTAATAGCGGGAGGGTTTCCACAGATACGCAGTATTTT.

The chain uses TRBV14 and TRBJ2-3; D unclear. Germline V lookup: CDR1 SGHDN, CDR2 FVKESK. The V and J ends lost 1 base and 6 bases respectively, with 2 bases between them. There are 11 residues in the CDR3. The CDR3 DNA reads TGTGCCAGCAGCCAAGTGGATACGCAGTATTTT. Translation: CASSQVDTQYF.

The chain uses TRBV11-2 and TRBJ2-7, with a tentative D call TRBD2 (5 bases). The CDR3 has 12 residues. Trimming stripped 2 bases from V and 5 bases from J, with 7 bases between. Germline CDR1 is SGHAT and CDR2 is FQNNGV. In DNA, the CDR3 is TGTGCCAGCAGCTTACTGAGGGACGAGCAGTACTTC. Protein product: CASSLLRDEQYF. The full variable domain, its missing parts supplied by reference TRBV11-2 and TRBJ2-7, is EAGVAQSPRYKIIEKRQSVAFWCNPISGHATLYWYQQILGQGPKLLIQFQNNGVVDDSQLPKDRFSAERLKGVDSTLKIQPAKLEDSAVYLCASSLLRDEQYFGPGTRLTVT.

This clone was seen only a few times. The genes are TRBV6-1 and TRBJ2-2; D may be TRBD1 (5 bases). V was pared by 3 bases and J by 6 bases, with 17 bases between. Looked up from germline, CDR1 is MNHNS and CDR2 is SASEGT. The CDR3 totals 16 residues. CDR3 sequence: CASSDLGTGPSGELFF. The CDR3 nucleotides are TGTGCCAGCAGTGACCTGGGAACAGGACCGTCCGGGGAGCTGTTTTTT.

V is TRBV19 and J is TRBJ2-3; D is ambiguous. Germline V CDR1 and CDR2: LNHDA, SQIVND (reference sequence). The CDR3 consists of 14 residues. Trimming left V 3 bases short and J 4 bases short, with 11 bases between. The CDR3 nucleotides read TGTGCCAGTAGTATTACCCTAAGTTCAGATACGCAGTATTTT. It specifies CASSITLSSDTQYF.

This clone turned up a few times. V gene TRBV2 combines with J gene TRBJ2-5; no firm D call. Germline V lookup: CDR1 SNHLY, CDR2 FYNNEI. Trimming removed 4 bases from V and 2 bases from J, with 8 bases in between. CDR3 length: 13 amino acids. The CDR3 DNA sequence: TGTGCCAGCAGTGGACTGGTACAAGAGACCCAGTACTTC. This encodes CASSGLVQETQYF. Supplemented by reference TRBV2 and TRBJ2-5, the full variable domain reads EPEVTQTPSHQVTQMGQEVILRCVPISNHLYFYWYRQILGQKVEFLVSFYNNEISEKSEIFDDQFSVERPDGSNFTLKIRSTKLEDSAMYFCASSGLVQETQYFGPGTRLLVL.

CDR3 bases: TGTGCCAGCAGTTCCCCCGGACAGGGGATAAGGGCCCAGTACTTC. Amino acid sequence: CASSSPGQGIRAQYF. The chain has TRBV6-5 and TRBJ2-5; TRBD1 matches at 9 bases. The CDR3 has 15 amino acids. The V gene's germline CDR1 is MNHEY and CDR2 SVGAGI. The V and J ends lost 4 bases and 9 bases, in that order; junction bases with no gene match: 12.